The 10 T cell receptor beta chains reported below all come from one sample, sequenced in a study of identical twins. TCRdb independently ran MiXCR on the 5' RACE reads; one entry per CDR3 protein. The sample carries approximately 600,000 distinct CDR3 sequences, 7.1% recorded once. Separately, the same data were catalogued under a study of yellow fever vaccine responses in identical twins.

The material sequenced was PBMCs. The receptors shown here come from a woman aged 18 to 35 in good health.

This chain links TRBV19 with TRBJ2-1; 8 bases match TRBD2. V was pared by 5 bases and J by 6 bases, with 9 bases of the junction left unmatched. Per germline, CDR1 LNHDA and CDR2 SQIVND (reference sequence). CDR3 length equals 15 residues. This CDR3 is CASSPAAGVVNEQFF. The CDR3 nucleotides read TGTGCCAGTAGTCCAGCAGCGGGAGTCGTCAATGAGCAGTTCTTC. Using reference TRBV19 and TRBJ2-1 for the parts outside the CDR3, the full variable domain is DGGITQSPKYLFRKEGQNVTLSCEQNLNHDAMYWYRQDPGQGLRLIYYSQIVNDFQKGDIAEGYSVSREKKESFPLTVTSAQKNPTAFYLCASSPAAGVVNEQFFGPGTRLTVL.

This clonotype has at least ten counts. The gene calls are TRBV20-1 and TRBJ2-7; 7 nucleotides agree with TRBD1. The V and J ends lost 6 bases and 7 bases, in that order; junction bases with no gene match: 6. The length of the CDR3 is 11 residues. The germline gives CDR1 DFQATT, CDR2 SNEGSKA (reference sequence). The CDR3 nucleotides read TGCAGTGCCAGCGACAGGGAGGAGCAGTACTTC. Translation gives CSASDREEQYF.

The CDR3 DNA sequence: TGTGCCAGCAGCTTCTACAGGGGGCGAGAAAACACCATATATTTT. It specifies CASSFYRGRENTIYF. V usage is TRBV7-6 and J usage is TRBJ1-3; 9 nucleotides agree with TRBD1. The ends lost 3 bases at V and 6 bases at J; junction bases unmatched: 6. Germline CDR1 and CDR2: SGHVS and FNYEAQ. The CDR3 extends over 15 amino acids. Based on the CDR3 plus reference TRBV7-6 and TRBJ1-3, the full variable domain is GAGVSQSPRYKVTKRGQDVALRCDPISGHVSLYWYRQALGQGPEFLTYFNYEAQQDKSGLPNDRFSAERPEGSISTLTIQRTEQRDSAMYRCASSFYRGRENTIYFGEGSWLTVV.

This clonotype has just a few counts. The chain combines TRBV28 with TRBJ2-7; a possible D gene is TRBD1 (6 bases). Germline loops: CDR1 MDHEN, CDR2 SYDVKM. Trimming removed 6 bases at V and 7 bases at J, with 19 bases between. The CDR3 consists of 14 residues. CDR3 coding DNA: TGTGCCAGCAGGCCTTCGGGACACTTGTTGGAGCAGTACGTC. Its translation is CASRPSGHLLEQYV.

The V call is TRBV6-2 or TRBV6-3, the J call TRBJ1-1; no clear D. V was clipped by 2 bases and J by 3 bases, with 19 bases between them. The CDR3 runs 17 residues. Germline-derived CDR1 and CDR2 are MNHEY and SVGEGT. CDR3 nucleotide sequence: TGTGCCAGCAGTTACGTTTCTGGGCGGCAGACCCACACTGAAGCTTTCTTT. Amino acids: CASSYVSGRQTHTEAFF.

This clonotype was counted only a few times. The CDR3: CASSHFENTEAFF. CDR3 nucleotide sequence: TGCGCCAGCAGCCATTTTGAAAACACTGAAGCTTTCTTT. V gene TRBV4-1 combines with J gene TRBJ1-1, with D hard to call. Trimming removed 3 bases from V and 2 bases from J, with 7 bases in between. The germline gives CDR1 MGHRA, CDR2 YSYEKL. This CDR3 has 13 amino acids.

V usage is TRBV11-3 and J usage is TRBJ2-5; 10 bases are a match to TRBD2. Germline assignment: CDR1 SGHNT and CDR2 YENEEA. V shed 2 bases, J shed 1 base, and the junction held 4 bases outside the gene matches. The CDR3 spans 16 residues. Written as DNA, the CDR3 is TGTGCCAGCAGCTTAAGGAGCGGGGGGGTCCAAGAGACCCAGTACTTC. It specifies CASSLRSGGVQETQYF.

This clonotype was seen only a few times. The J gene is TRBJ2-1, the V gene TRBV4-1; 11 bases match TRBD2. CDR3 size: 16 residues. V was clipped by 5 bases and J by 7 bases; unmatched bases: 10. Germline CDR1 and CDR2: MGHRA and YSYEKL. CDR3 amino acids: CASSDPTSGVRNEQFF. The CDR3 DNA is TGCGCCAGCAGCGATCCGACTAGCGGGGTTAGGAATGAGCAGTTCTTC.

This clonotype was observed at least ten times. CDR3 protein: CASSLSRGPTTNEKLFF. CDR3 bases: TGTGCCAGCAGTTTATCGCGGGGTCCCACAACTAATGAAAAACTGTTTTTT. The chain links TRBV27 to TRBJ1-4, with D hard to call. Trimming took off 0 bases at V and 0 bases at J, with 11 bases between the two ends. Germline V CDR1 and CDR2: MNHEY, SMNVEV (reference sequence). This CDR3 region has 17 residues.

This clonotype was detected many times. CDR3 residues: CASETSGSYEQYF. The CDR3 bases are TGTGCCAGCGAGACTAGCGGGAGTTACGAGCAGTACTTC. The chain joins TRBV7-9 to TRBJ2-7; 12 bases line up with TRBD2. Germline CDR1 is SEHNR and CDR2 is FQNEAQ (reference sequence). J gave up 4 bases and V 8 bases, and 3 bases lay outside the gene matches. The CDR3 has 13 amino acids.